These 9 T cell receptor beta chains were all obtained from the same sample, sequenced in a study of control samples from healthy donors and cancer patients. The method was immunoSEQ multiplex PCR; TCRdb's version includes in-frame clones alone and lacks a portion of them. Among some 120,000 clones listed, roughly 90% were seen once. The specimen was blood. The receptor source for this set is a young man in good health.

The chain employs TRBV5-8 and TRBJ1-6; 8 nucleotides line up with TRBD1. This CDR3 has 16 amino acids. Germline V gene data show CDR1 as SGHTS and CDR2 as YDEGEE. J gave up 3 bases and V 4 bases, and 6 bases lay outside the gene matches. CDR3 amino acids: CASSTGQGFYNSPLHF. The DNA of the CDR3 is TGTGCCAGCAGCACAGGACAGGGCTTCTATAATTCACCCCTCCACTTT.

The rearrangement links TRBV7-6 to TRBJ1-4, with 7 bases aligning to TRBD1. The germline CDR1 and CDR2 sequences are SGHVS and FNYEAQ. The CDR3 is 18 residues long. With V trimmed by 5 bases and J by 0 bases, 12 bases remained unmatched. The CDR3 nucleotides read TGTGCCAGCAGCCCGCGGGACAGCCAGGAGGCAACTAATGAAAAACTGTTTTTT. Its protein is CASSPRDSQEATNEKLFF.

The rearrangement joins TRBV18 to TRBJ1-3; TRBD1 agrees at 7 bases. The V gene's germline CDR1 is KGHSH and CDR2 LQKENI. The trim removed 3 bases at V and 0 bases at J, leaving 8 bases unmatched. The CDR3 spans 17 residues. The CDR3 here is CASSPNRGLSSGNTIYF. Here the CDR3 DNA reads TGTGCCAGCTCACCGAACAGGGGCCTTAGCTCTGGAAACACCATATATTTT.

The chain recombines TRBV20-1 with TRBJ1-2, with no clear D. Germline V CDR1 and CDR2: DFQATT, SNEGSKA (reference sequence). The CDR3 consists of 12 residues. Trimming pared 3 bases from V and 2 bases from J, leaving 7 bases between. CDR3 coding DNA: TGCAGTGCTAGTTCGGGAAACTATGGCTACACCTTC. Encoded protein: CSASSGNYGYTF.

This chain uses TRBV6-2 or TRBV6-3 with TRBJ1-2, with TRBD1 matching 12 bases. Unmatched junction bases numbered 5, after V lost 4 bases and J lost 8 bases. This CDR3 is 14 amino acids long. Per the germline V gene, CDR1 is MNHEY and CDR2 is SVGEGT. CDR3 loop: CASSSGQGAGGYTF. The CDR3 DNA sequence: TGTGCCAGCAGTTCGGGACAGGGGGCAGGGGGCTACACCTTC.

The chain couples TRBV27 to TRBJ2-3; TRBD2 agrees at 9 bases. Germline assignment: CDR1 MNHEY and CDR2 SMNVEV (reference sequence). CDR3 length: 16 amino acids. The ends lost 0 bases at V and 5 bases at J; junction bases unmatched: 6. CDR3 sequence (DNA): TGTGCCAGCAGTTTATCGTCGCGGGGGGGCCAAGATACGCAGTATTTT. As protein: CASSLSSRGGQDTQYF.

This chain uses TRBV7-6 with TRBJ2-2; 11 bases align to TRBD1. The ends lost 5 bases at V and 2 bases at J; junction bases unmatched: 4. The CDR3 spans 16 residues. Germline-derived CDR1 and CDR2 are SGHVS and FNYEAQ. In nucleotides, the CDR3 is TGTGCCAGCAGCCAGGACAGGGGGCACAACACCGGGGAGCTGTTTTTT. Translated, it gives CASSQDRGHNTGELFF.

The chain carries TRBV28 and TRBJ1-1; 11 nucleotides match TRBD1. J gave up 4 bases and V 1 base, and 2 bases lay outside the gene matches. The CDR3 loop spans 15 amino acids. Germline V CDR1 and CDR2: MDHEN, SYDVKM. The CDR3 spells CASSLYGTGGTEAFF. CDR3 nucleotide sequence: TGTGCCAGCAGTTTATACGGGACAGGGGGCACTGAAGCTTTCTTT.

This chain links TRBV11-2 with TRBJ1-1, with D uncertain. This CDR3 has 11 amino acids. Trimming pared 2 bases from V and 8 bases from J, leaving 6 bases between. The V gene's germline CDR1 is SGHAT and CDR2 FQNNGV. CDR3 bases: TGTGCCAGCAGCTTAATAGGAGAAGCTTTCTTT. Protein product: CASSLIGEAFF. Complete variable domain (other parts from reference TRBV11-2 and TRBJ1-1): EAGVAQSPRYKIIEKRQSVAFWCNPISGHATLYWYQQILGQGPKLLIQFQNNGVVDDSQLPKDRFSAERLKGVDSTLKIQPAKLEDSAVYLCASSLIGEAFFGQGTRLTVV.